This TCR beta chain was identified during a study of blood T cell repertoires in COVID-19. Background on the study: The samples span acute and convalescent COVID-19 from the United States, Italy and Spain. From T cells, B-cell-depleted T cells, or PBMCs came the material, which was cDNA or gDNA.

Original methodology: Reference gene primers were amplified, and this amplification served to estimate nucleated cell counts. Profiling relied on immunoSEQ multiplex PCR, and the TCRdb table lists in-frame clones only, not all of them. V, J and clone size derive from that table, while D and trimming were established from the DNA sequence. The repertoire has 120,000 or so clones, around 80% of them found once; the top ten carry 3.8%. The CDR3 loop spans 15 amino acids. Germline loops: CDR1 SGHVS, CDR2 FQNEAQ. V lost 8 bases, J lost 0 bases, and 8 bases stayed unmatched. The rearrangement links TRBV7-8 to TRBJ2-7; TRBD2 matches at 9 bases. The clonotype comes from a woman between 45 and 60 years old with acute or convalescent COVID-19. The sequenced material came from peripheral blood. The CDR3 DNA follows: TGTGCCAGCTCTAGCGGGATCCACAGCTCCTACGAGCAGTACTTC. This gives the protein CASSSGIHSSYEQYF.